This T cell receptor (beta chain) originates from a study of blood T cell repertoires in COVID-19. For the study at large: Sites in the United States, Italy and Spain provided acute and convalescent COVID-19 samples. In each case, the material was cDNA or gDNA derived from T cells, B-cell-depleted T cells, or PBMCs.

Study processing details: Estimates of nucleated cell counts were drawn from the amplification of reference gene primers. Sequenced by immunoSEQ multiplex PCR; TCRdb stores in-frame clones only, minus some. The V and J calls and clone size come from that table; D and trimming were worked out from the DNA. The sample carries roughly 180,000 clones, roughly 80% recorded once. V dropped 7 bases and J dropped 3 bases, with 15 bases sitting between them. The CDR3 extends over 14 amino acids. In germline, CDR1 is MNHEY, CDR2 SMNVEV (reference sequence). This rearrangement joins TRBV27 to TRBJ1-1; D not resolved. The sequenced sample consisted of peripheral blood. The TCR sequence derives from a woman aged 30 to 39 with acute or convalescent COVID-19. The CDR3 loop is CASKVVSGYTEAFF. The CDR3, as DNA: TGTGCCAGCAAGGTCGTGTCGGGGTACACTGAAGCTTTCTTT.